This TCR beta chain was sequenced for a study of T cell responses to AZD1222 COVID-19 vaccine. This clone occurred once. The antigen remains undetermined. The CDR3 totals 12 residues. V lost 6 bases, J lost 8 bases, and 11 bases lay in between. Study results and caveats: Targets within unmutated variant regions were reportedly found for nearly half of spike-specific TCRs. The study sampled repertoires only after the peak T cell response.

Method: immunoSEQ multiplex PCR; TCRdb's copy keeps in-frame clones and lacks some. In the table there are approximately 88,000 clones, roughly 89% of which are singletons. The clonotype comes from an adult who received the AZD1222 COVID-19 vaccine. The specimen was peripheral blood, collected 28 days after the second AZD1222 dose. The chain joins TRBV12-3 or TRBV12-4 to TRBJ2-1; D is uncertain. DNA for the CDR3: TGTGCCAGCAGGTTTGATTTGTATGAGCAGTTCTTC. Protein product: CASRFDLYEQFF.